This TCR beta chain was sequenced for a study of T-cell reconstitution after alpha-beta-depleted transplantation in children. Broader study findings: Fresh T-cell production supplied most of the T-cell counts and diversity seen one year after transplant. At day 60, the high TCRbeta diversity found in some patients originated from recipient T cells and thymic progenitors that had survived. As was reported, about two months after transplant, alpha-beta T cells came from several hundred expanded graft clones.

Researchers prepared the TCRbeta library using unique molecular identifiers, the study reports. TCRdb fed the PCR reads into MiXCR, producing one record per CDR3 protein. The sample includes about 300,000 distinct CDR3 sequences, approximately 7.3% seen only once; the top ten take approximately 9%. This CDR3 has 17 amino acids. V was clipped by 6 bases and J by 2 bases, with 19 bases between them. This clonotype was observed many times. The target antigen is unknown. The chain recombines TRBV12-3 or TRBV12-4 with TRBJ2-2; D could derive from TRBD1 or TRBD2 (5 bases each). The clonotype originates from a female patient aged 2 to 10 who had a stem cell transplant for Fanconi anemia, so the T cells may come from the graft donor. The sequencing here drew on peripheral blood, taken 360 days after TCRalphabeta/CD19-depleted stem cell transplant. The CDR3 is CASSSLRGAGNTGELFF. The CDR3 region has the DNA TGTGCCAGCAGCTCCCTTAGGGGCGCGGGTAACACCGGGGAGCTGTTTTTT.